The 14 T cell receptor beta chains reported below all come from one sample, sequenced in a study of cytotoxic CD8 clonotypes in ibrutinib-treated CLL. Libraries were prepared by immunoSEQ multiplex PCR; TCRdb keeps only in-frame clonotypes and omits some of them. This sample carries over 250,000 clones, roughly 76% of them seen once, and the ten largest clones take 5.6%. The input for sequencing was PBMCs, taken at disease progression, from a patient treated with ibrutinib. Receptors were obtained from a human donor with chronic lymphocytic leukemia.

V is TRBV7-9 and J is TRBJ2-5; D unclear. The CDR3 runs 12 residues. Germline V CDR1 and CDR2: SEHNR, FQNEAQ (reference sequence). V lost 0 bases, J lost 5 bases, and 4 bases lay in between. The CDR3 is CASSLADETQYF. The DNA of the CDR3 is TGTGCCAGCAGCTTAGCGGACGAGACCCAGTACTTC.

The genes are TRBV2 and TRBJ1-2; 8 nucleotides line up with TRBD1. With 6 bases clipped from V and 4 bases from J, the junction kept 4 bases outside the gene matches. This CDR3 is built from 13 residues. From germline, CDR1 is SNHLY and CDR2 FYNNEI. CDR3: CASSGTGPYGYTF. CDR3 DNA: TGTGCCAGCAGCGGGACAGGACCCTATGGCTACACCTTC.

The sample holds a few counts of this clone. CDR3 amino acids: CASSSNRASRGYTF. The CDR3 nucleotides are TGTGCCAGCAGCTCCAACCGGGCCTCGAGGGGCTACACCTTC. The chain employs TRBV28 and TRBJ1-2, with D hard to call. The ends were cut back, 6 bases at V and 8 bases at J, with 19 bases in the middle. This CDR3 spans 14 amino acids. Per the germline V gene, CDR1 is MDHEN and CDR2 is SYDVKM.

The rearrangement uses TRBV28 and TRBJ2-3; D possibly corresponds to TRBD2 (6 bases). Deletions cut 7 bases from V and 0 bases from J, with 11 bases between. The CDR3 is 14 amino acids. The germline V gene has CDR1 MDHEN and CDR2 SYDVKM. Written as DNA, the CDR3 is TGTGCCAGCACTAATCTAGCGAGCACAGATACGCAGTATTTT. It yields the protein CASTNLASTDTQYF.

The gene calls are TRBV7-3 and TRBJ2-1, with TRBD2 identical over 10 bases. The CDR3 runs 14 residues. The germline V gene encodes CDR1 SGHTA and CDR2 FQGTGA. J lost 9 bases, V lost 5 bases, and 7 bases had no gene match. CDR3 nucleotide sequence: TGTGCCAGCAGCCTCTTAGCGGGAGGCTCTGAGCAGTTCTTC. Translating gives CASSLLAGGSEQFF.

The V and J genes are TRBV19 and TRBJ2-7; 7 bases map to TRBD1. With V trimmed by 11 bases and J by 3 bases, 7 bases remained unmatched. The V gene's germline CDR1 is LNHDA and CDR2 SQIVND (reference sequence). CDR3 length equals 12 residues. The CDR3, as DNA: TGTGCCTCGGGGTACAGGGGCTACGAGCAGTACTTC. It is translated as CASGYRGYEQYF.

The CDR3: CASSRDNTYEQYF. The CDR3, as DNA: TGTGCCAGTAGCCGGGACAACACCTACGAGCAGTACTTC. The chain is built from TRBV19 and TRBJ2-7; D is perhaps TRBD1 (6 bases). The CDR3 runs 13 residues. V was cut by 6 bases and J by 2 bases, with 11 bases left in between. The germline gives CDR1 LNHDA, CDR2 SQIVND (reference sequence).

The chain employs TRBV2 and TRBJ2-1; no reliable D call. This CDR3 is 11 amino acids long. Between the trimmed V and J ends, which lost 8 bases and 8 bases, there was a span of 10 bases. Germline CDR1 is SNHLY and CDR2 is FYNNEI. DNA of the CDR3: TGTGCCAGCCTAAGAAAGTATGAGCAGTTCTTC. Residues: CASLRKYEQFF.

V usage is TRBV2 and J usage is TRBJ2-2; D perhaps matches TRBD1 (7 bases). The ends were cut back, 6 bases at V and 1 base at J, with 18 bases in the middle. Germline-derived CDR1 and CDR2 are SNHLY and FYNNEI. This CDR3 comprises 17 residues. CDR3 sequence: CASSADPQGGNTGELFF. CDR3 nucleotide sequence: TGTGCCAGCAGCGCCGACCCTCAGGGGGGGAACACCGGGGAGCTGTTTTTT.

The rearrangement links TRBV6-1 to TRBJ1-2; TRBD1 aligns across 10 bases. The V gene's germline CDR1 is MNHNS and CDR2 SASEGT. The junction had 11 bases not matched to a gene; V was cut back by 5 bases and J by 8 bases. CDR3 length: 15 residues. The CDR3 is CASSTTGTGVRGYTF. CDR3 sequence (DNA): TGTGCCAGCAGTACCACCGGGACAGGGGTTAGAGGCTACACCTTC.

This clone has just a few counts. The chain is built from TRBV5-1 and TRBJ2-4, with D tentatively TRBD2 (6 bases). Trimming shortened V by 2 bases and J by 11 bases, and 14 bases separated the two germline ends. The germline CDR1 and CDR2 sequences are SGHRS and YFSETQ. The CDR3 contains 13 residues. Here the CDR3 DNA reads TGCGCCAGCAGCTTATCCGGGGGTCTGGTTCAGTACTTC. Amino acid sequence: CASSLSGGLVQYF.

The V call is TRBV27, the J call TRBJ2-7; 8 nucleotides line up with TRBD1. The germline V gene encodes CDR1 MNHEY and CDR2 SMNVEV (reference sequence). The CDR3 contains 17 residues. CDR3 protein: CATLIGQIRDRPYEQYF. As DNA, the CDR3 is TGTGCGACCCTGATAGGCCAAATCCGGGACAGGCCCTACGAGCAGTACTTC.

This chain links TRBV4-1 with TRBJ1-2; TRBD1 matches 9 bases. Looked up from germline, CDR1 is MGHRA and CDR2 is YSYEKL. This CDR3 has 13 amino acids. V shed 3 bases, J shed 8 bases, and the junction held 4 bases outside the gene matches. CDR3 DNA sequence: TGCGCCAGCAGCCATTGGACAGGGGACGGCTACACCTTC. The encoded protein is CASSHWTGDGYTF.

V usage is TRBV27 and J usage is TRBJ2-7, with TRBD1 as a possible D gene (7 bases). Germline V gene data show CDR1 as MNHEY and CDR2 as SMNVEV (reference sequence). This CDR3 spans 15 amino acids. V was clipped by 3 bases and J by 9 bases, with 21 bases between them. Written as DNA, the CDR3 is TGTGCCAGCAGTTTTTTCCGCGGGACAGTCCGAGGGCAGTACTTC. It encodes CASSFFRGTVRGQYF.